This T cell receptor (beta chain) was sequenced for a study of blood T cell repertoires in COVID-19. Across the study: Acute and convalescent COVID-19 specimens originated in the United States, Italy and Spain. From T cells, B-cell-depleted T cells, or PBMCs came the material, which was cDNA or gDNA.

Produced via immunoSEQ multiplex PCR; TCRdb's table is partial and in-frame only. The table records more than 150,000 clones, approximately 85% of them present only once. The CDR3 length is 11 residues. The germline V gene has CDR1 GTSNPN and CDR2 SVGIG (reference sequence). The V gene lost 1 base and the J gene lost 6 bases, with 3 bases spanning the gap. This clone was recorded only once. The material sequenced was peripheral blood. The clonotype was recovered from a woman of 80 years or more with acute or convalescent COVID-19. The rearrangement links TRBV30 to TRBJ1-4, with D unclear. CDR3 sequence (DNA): TGTGCCTGGAGTGCCGATGAAAAACTGTTTTTT. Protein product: CAWSADEKLFF. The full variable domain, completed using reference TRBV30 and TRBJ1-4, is SQTIHQWPATLVQPVGSPLSLECTVEGTSNPNLYWYRQAAGRGLQLLFYSVGIGQISSEVPQNLSASRPQDRQFILSSKKLLLSDSGFYLCAWSADEKLFFGSGTQLSVL.